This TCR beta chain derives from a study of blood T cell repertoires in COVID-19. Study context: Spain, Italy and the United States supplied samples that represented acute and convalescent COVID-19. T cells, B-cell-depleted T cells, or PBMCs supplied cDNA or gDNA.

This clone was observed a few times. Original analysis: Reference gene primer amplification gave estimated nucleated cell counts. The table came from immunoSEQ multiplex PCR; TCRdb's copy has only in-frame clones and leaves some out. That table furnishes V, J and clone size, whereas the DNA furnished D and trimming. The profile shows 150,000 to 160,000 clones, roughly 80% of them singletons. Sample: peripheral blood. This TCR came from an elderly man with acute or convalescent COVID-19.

The CDR3 region is CASSVSGNSPLHF. CDR3 bases: TGTGCCAGCAGCGTCTCAGGGAATTCACCCCTCCACTTT. The J gene is TRBJ1-6, the V gene TRBV9, with a possible D match to TRBD1 (5 bases). The CDR3 runs to 13 residues. V shed 2 bases and J shed 7 bases, with 7 bases lying between them. CDR1 and CDR2 from the germline V gene are SGDLS and YYNGEE. The full variable domain, rest sourced from reference TRBV9 and TRBJ1-6, is DSGVTQTPKHLITATGQRVTLRCSPRSGDLSVYWYQQSLDQGLQFLIQYYNGEERAKGNILERFSAQQFPDLHSELNLSSLELGDSALYFCASSVSGNSPLHFGNGTRLTVT.